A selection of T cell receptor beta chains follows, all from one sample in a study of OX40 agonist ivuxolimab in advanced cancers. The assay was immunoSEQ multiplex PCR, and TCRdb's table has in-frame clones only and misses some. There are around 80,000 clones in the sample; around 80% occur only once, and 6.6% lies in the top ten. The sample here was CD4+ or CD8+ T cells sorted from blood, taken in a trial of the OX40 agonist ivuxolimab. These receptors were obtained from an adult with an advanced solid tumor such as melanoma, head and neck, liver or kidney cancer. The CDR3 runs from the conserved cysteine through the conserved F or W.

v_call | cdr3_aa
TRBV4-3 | CASSPGRFPYGYTF
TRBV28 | CASSFGTGAYGYTF
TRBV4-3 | CASSQELAGGPYNEQFF
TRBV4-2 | CASSQVRDRGDTQYF
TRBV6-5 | CASSPQGVRPQHF
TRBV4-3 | CASSQDRSRPSYEQYF
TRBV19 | CASPPPTSGLSYEQYF
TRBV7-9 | CASSAPVGQGRLNTEAFF
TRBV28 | CASSPRLAGGPRDEQFF
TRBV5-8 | CASSLGQGYNQPQHF
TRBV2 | CASSEARRENEQYF
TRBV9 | CASSVAGGREQYF
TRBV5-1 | CASSLRGGGSLYPQETQYF
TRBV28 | CASRPAGTRLVEQYF
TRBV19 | CASSIRTARAQYNEQFF